This paragraph reports one T cell receptor beta chain. The antigen remains unidentified. Per the authors' pipeline: ImmunoSEQ output held junction-only sequences without quality scores, so filtering differed. Repertoires were generated with immunoSEQ multiplex PCR, while TCRdb's copy carries only in-frame clones and drops some. The V and J calls and the clone size are those of that table, but D and trimming were determined from the DNA. The sample includes approximately 2,000,000 clones, around 92% of them seen just once. This entry comes from a study of shared clonotypes between healthy human individuals. For the study at large: Three CD4 naive, three CD4 memory, two CD8 naive and one CD8 memory plate were used per donor. General study points: Clonotypes which were not shared had lower generation probabilities than clonotypes that all four donors shared.

Germline V lookup: CDR1 SGHRS, CDR2 YFSETQ. There are 15 residues in the CDR3. With V trimmed by 0 bases and J by 4 bases, 6 bases remained unmatched. This receptor was obtained from a man younger than 35 in good health. Some clones in this sample may be carry-over from other donors' samples. This chain joins TRBV5-1 and TRBJ1-1; 7 nucleotides align to TRBD1. What was sequenced was naive CD4+ T cells from PBMCs. Described subset: CD45RA+ positively selected. Here the CDR3 DNA reads TGCGCCAGCAGCTTGGTGGCAGGGGGGACCACTGAAGCTTTCTTT. The encoded protein is CASSLVAGGTTEAFF.